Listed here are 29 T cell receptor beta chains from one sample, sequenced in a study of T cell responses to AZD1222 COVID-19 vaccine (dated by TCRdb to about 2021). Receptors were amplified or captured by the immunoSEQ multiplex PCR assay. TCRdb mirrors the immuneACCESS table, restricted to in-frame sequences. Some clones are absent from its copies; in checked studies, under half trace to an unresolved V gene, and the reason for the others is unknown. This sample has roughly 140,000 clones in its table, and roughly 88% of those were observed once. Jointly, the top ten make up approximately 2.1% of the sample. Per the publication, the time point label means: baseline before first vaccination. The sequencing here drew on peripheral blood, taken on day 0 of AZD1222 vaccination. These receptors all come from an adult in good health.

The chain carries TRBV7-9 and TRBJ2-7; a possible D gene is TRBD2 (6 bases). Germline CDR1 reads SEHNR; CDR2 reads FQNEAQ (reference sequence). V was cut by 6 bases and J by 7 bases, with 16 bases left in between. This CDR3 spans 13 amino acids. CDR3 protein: CASRGGRPWEQYF. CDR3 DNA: TGTGCCAGCAGGGGAGGCCGTCCCTGGGAGCAGTACTTC.

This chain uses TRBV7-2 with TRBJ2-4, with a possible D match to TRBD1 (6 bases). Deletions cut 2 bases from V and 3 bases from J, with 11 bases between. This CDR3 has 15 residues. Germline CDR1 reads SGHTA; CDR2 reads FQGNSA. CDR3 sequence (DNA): TGTGCCAGCAGCTTACCAGGGGCCCGCAAAAACATTCAGTACTTC. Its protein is CASSLPGARKNIQYF.

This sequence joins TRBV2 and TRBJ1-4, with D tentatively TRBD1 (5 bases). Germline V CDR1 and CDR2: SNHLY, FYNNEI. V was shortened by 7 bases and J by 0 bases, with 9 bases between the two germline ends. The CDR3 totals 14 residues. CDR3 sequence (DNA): TGTGCCAGCAAGGGAGGGGCAACTAATGAAAAACTGTTTTTT. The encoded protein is CASKGGATNEKLFF.

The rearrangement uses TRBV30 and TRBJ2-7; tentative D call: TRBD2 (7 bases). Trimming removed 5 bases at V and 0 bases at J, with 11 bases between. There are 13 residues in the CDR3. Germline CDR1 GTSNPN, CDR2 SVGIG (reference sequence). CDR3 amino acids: CAWWGGPSYEQYF. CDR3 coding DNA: TGTGCCTGGTGGGGGGGCCCCTCCTACGAGCAGTACTTC.

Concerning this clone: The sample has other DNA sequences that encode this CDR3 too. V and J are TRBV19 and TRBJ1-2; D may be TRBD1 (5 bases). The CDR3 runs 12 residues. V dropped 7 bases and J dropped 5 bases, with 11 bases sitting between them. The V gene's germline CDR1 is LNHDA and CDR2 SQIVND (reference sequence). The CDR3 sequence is CASKAGSYGYTF. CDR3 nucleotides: TGTGCCAGTAAGGCAGGGTCATATGGCTACACCTTC.

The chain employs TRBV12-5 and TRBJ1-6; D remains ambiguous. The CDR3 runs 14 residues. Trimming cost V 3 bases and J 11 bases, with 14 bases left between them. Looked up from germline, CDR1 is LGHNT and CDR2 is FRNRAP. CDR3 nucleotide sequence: TGTGCTAGTGGTTTTTCGGGTGGCGGAGCACCCCTCCACTTT. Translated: CASGFSGGGAPLHF. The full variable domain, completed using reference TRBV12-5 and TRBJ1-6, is DARVTQTPRHKVTEMGQEVTMRCQPILGHNTVFWYRQTMMQGLELLAYFRNRAPLDDSGMPKDRFSAEMPDATLATLKIQPSEPRDSAVYFCASGFSGGGAPLHFGNGTRLTVT.

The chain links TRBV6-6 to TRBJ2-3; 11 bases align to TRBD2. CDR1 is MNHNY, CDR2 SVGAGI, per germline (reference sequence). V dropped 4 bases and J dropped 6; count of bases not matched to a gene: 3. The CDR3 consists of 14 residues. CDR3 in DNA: TGTGCCAGCAGTTTAGCGGGGGGGGTGGATACGCAGTATTTT. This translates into CASSLAGGVDTQYF.

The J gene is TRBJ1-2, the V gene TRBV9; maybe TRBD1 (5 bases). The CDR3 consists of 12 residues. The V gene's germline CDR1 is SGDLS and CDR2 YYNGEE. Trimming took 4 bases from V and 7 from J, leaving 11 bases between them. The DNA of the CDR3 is TGTGCCAGCAGCCCCGGGAGGGGTGGCTACACCTTC. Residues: CASSPGRGGYTF.

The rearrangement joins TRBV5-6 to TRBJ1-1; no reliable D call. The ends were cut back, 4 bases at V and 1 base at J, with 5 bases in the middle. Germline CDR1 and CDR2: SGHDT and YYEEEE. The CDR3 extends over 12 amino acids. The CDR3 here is CASSGRNTEAFF. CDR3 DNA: TGTGCCAGCAGCGGCAGGAACACTGAAGCTTTCTTT.

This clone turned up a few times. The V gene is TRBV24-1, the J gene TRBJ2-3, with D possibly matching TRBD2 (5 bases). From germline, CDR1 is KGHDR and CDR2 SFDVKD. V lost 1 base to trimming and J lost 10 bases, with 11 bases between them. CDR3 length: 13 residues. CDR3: CATSDFPGDPQYF. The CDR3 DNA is TGTGCCACCAGTGATTTTCCCGGGGATCCGCAGTATTTT.

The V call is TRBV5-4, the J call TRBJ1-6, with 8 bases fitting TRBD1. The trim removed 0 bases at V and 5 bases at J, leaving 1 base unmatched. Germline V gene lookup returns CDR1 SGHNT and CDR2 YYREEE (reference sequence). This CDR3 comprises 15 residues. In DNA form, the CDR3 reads TGTGCCAGCAGCTTGGGGGGACAGGATAATTCACCCCTCCACTTT. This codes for CASSLGGQDNSPLHF.

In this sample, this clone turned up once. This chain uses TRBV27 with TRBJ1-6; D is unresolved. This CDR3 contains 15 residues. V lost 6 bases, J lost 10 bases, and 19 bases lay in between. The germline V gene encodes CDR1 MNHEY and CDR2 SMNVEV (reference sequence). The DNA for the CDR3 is TGTGCCAGCAGCCCTAGGTGGGGTAGTATCTCACCCCTCCACTTT. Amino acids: CASSPRWGSISPLHF.

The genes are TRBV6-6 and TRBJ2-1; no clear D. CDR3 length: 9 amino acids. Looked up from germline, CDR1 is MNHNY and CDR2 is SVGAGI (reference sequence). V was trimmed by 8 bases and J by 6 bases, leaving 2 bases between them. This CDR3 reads CASPNEQFF. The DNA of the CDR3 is TGTGCCAGCCCCAATGAGCAGTTCTTC.

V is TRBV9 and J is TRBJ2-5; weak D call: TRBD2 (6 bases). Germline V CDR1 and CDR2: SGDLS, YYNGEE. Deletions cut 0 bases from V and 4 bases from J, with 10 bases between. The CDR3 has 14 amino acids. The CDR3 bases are TGTGCCAGCAGCGTAGACGGGAGAGGAGAGACCCAGTACTTC. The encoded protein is CASSVDGRGETQYF.

CDR3 loop: CASSPEPGTLAFF. CDR3 nucleotides: TGTGCCAGCAGCCCCGAACCCGGGACTCTAGCTTTCTTT. V usage is TRBV11-3 and J usage is TRBJ1-1; D possibly corresponds to TRBD1 (5 bases). The CDR3 is 13 amino acids. Trimming left V 5 bases short and J 10 bases short, with 17 bases between. CDR1 and CDR2 (germline): SGHNT, YENEEA.

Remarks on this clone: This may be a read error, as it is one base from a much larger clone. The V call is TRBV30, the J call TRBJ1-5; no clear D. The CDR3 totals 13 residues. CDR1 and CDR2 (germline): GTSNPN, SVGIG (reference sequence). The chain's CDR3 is CAWTYGYNQSQHF. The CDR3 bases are TGTGCCTGGACGTACGGCTACAATCAGTCCCAGCATTTT.

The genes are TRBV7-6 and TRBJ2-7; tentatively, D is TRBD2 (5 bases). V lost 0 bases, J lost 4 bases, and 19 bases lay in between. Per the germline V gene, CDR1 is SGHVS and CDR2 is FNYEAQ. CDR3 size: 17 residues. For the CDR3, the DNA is TGTGCCAGCAGCTTAGCCGCTTATGGGAGTCGCTGGTACGAGCAGTACTTC. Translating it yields CASSLAAYGSRWYEQYF.

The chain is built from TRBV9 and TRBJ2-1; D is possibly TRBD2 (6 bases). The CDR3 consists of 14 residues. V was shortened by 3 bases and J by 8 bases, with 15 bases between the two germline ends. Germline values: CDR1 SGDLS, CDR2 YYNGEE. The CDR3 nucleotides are TGTGCCAGCAGCGGGGGACTCTTCTTGGATGAGCAGTTCTTC. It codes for CASSGGLFLDEQFF.

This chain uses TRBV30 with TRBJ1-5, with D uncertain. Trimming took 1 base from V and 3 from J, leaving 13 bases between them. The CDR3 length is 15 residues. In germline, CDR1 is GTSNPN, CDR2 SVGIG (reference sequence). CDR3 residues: CAWSAGVKSNQPQHF. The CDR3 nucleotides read TGTGCCTGGAGTGCGGGAGTCAAATCCAATCAGCCCCAGCATTTT.

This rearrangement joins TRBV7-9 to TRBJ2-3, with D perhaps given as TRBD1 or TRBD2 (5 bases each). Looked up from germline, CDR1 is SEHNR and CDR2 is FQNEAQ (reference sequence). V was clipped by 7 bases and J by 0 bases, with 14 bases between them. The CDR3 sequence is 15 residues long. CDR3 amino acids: CASTPRGGSTDTQYF. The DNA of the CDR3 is TGTGCCAGCACGCCCCGGGGCGGAAGCACAGATACGCAGTATTTT. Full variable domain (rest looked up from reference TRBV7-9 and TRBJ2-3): DTGVSQNPRHKITKRGQNVTFRCDPISEHNRLYWYRQTLGQGPEFLTYFQNEAQLEKSRLLSDRFSAERPKGSFSTLEIQRTEQGDSAMYLCASTPRGGSTDTQYFGPGTRLTVL.

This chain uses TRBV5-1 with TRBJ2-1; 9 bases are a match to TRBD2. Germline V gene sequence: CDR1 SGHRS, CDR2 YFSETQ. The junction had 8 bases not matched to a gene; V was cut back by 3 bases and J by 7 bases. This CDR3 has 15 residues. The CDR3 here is CASSSGSGSINEQFF. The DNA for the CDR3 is TGCGCCAGCAGCTCAGGTAGCGGGAGTATTAATGAGCAGTTCTTC.

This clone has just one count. This CDR3 is CASSQPGRNQPQHF. CDR3 DNA: TGTGCCAGCAGCCAACCGGGTCGCAATCAGCCCCAGCATTTT. The gene calls are TRBV14 and TRBJ1-5; D uncertain. This CDR3 spans 14 amino acids. From germline, CDR1 is SGHDN and CDR2 FVKESK. With 2 bases removed from V and 2 bases from J, the gap between germline ends came to 7 bases.

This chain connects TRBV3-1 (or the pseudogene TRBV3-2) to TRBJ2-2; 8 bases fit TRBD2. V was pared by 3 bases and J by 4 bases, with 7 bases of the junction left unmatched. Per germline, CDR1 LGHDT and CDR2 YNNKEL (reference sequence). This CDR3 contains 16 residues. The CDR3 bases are TGTGCCAGCAGCCAGTTCCCGGGAGGGGGCACCGGGGAGCTGTTTTTT. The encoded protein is CASSQFPGGGTGELFF.

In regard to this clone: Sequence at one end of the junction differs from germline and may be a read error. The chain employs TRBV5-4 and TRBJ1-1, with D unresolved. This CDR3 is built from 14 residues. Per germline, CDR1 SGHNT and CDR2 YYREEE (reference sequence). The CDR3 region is CASSLGPYDTEAFF. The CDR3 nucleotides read TGTGCCAGCAGTTTGGGTCCCTACGACACTGAAGCTTTCTTT. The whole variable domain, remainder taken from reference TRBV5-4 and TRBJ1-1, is ETGVTQSPTHLIKTRGQQVTLRCSSQSGHNTVSWYQQALGQGPQFIFQYYREEENGRGNFPPRFSGLQFPNYSSELNVNALELDDSALYLCASSLGPYDTEAFFGQGTRLTVV.

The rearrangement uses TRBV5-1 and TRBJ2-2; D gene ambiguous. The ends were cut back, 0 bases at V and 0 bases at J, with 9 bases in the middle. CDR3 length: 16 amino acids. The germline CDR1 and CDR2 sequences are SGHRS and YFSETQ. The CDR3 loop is CASSLEQNTNTGELFF. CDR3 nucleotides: TGCGCCAGCAGCTTGGAACAGAACACGAACACCGGGGAGCTGTTTTTT.

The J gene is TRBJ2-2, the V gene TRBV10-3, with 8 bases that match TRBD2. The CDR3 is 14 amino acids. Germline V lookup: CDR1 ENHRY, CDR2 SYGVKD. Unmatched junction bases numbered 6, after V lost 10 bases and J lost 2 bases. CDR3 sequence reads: CASRLAGNTGELFF. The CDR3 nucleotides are TGTGCCAGCCGGCTAGCGGGCAACACCGGGGAGCTGTTTTTT.

DNA for the CDR3: TGTGCCAGCAGCCCAACTAGCGGGAGGGGCACAGATACGCAGTATTTT. The encoded protein is CASSPTSGRGTDTQYF. V usage is TRBV27 and J usage is TRBJ2-3; 13 bases line up with TRBD2. J gave up 1 base and V 6 bases, and 4 bases lay outside the gene matches. The CDR3 is 16 residues long. The germline V gene encodes CDR1 MNHEY and CDR2 SMNVEV (reference sequence).

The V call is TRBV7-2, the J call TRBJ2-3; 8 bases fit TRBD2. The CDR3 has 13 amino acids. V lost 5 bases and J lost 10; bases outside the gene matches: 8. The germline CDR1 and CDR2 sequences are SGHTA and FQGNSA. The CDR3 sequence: CASSRGGDWSQYF. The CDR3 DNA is TGTGCCAGCAGCCGGGGGGGGGACTGGTCGCAGTATTTT.

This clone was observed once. In nucleotides, the CDR3 is TGTGCCAGCAGCCACTTTGGGGTCACCGGGGAGCTGTTTTTT. It translates to CASSHFGVTGELFF. V and J are TRBV25-1 and TRBJ2-2; no clear D gene. Between the trimmed V and J ends, which lost 6 bases and 4 bases, there was a span of 12 bases. Germline V lookup: CDR1 MGHDK, CDR2 SYGVNS. The length of the CDR3 is 14 residues.